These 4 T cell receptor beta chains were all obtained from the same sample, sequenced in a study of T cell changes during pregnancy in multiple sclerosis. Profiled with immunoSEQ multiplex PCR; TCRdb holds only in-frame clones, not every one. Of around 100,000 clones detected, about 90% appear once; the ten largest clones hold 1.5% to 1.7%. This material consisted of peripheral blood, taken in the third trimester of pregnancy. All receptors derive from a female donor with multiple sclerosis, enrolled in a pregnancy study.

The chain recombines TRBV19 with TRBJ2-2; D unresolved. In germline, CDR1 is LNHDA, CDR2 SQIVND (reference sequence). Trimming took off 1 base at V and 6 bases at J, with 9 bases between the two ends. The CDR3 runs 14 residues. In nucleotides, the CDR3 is TGTGCCAGTAGTATAGGGCCTGTGGCCGGGGAGCTGTTTTTT. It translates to CASSIGPVAGELFF.

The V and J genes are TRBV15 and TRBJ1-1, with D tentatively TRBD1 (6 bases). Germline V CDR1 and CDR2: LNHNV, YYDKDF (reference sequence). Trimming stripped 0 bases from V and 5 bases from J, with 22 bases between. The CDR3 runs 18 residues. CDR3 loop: CATSRDFQGFFGGTEAFF. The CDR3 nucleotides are TGTGCCACCAGCAGAGATTTTCAGGGGTTTTTTGGAGGAACTGAAGCTTTCTTT.

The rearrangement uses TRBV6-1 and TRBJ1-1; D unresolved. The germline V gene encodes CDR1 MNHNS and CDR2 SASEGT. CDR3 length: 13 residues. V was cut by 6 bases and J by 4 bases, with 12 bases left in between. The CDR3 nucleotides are TGTGCCAGCAGGGCTTCGGGTGGCACTGAAGCTTTCTTT. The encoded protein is CASRASGGTEAFF.

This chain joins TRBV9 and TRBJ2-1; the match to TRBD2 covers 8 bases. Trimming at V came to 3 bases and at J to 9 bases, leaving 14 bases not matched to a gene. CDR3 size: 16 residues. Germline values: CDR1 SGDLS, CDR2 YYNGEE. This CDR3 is CASSGQGGTSYGEQFF. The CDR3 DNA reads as TGTGCCAGCAGCGGCCAGGGAGGGACTAGTTACGGTGAGCAGTTCTTC.